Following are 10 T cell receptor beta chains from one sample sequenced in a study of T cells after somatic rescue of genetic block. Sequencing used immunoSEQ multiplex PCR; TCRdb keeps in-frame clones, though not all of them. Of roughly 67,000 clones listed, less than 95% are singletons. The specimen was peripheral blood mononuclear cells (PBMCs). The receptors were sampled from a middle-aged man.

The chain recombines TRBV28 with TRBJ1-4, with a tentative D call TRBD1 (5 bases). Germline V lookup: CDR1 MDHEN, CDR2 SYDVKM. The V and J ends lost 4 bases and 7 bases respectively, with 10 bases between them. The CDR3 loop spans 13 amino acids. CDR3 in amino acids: CASSSYRSEKLFF. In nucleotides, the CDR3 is TGTGCCAGCAGTTCGTACAGGTCTGAAAAACTGTTTTTT.

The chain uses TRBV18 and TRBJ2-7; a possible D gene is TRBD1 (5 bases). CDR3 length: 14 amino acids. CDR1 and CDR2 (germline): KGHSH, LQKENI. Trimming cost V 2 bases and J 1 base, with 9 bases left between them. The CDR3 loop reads CASSPWGSSYEQYF. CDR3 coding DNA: TGTGCCAGCTCACCATGGGGCAGTTCCTACGAGCAGTACTTC.

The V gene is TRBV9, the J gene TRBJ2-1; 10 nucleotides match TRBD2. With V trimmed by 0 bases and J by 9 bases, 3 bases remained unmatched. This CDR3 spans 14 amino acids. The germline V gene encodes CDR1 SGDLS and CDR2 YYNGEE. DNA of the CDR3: TGTGCCAGCAGCGTAGCGGGACTAGCGAGTGAGCAGTTCTTC. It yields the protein CASSVAGLASEQFF.

The CDR3 spells CASSRTSGRAYEQYF. CDR3 bases: TGTGCCAGCAGCCGGACTAGCGGGAGAGCCTACGAGCAGTACTTC. The V call is TRBV28, the J call TRBJ2-7; 13 bases are shared with TRBD2. The germline V gene encodes CDR1 MDHEN and CDR2 SYDVKM. Unmatched junction bases numbered 4, after V lost 6 bases and J lost 2 bases. The CDR3 covers 15 residues.

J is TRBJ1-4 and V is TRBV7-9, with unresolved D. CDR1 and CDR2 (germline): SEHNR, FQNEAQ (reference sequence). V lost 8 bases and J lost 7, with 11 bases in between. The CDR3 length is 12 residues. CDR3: CASLTWGEKLFF. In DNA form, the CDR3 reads TGTGCCAGCTTAACCTGGGGTGAAAAACTGTTTTTT.

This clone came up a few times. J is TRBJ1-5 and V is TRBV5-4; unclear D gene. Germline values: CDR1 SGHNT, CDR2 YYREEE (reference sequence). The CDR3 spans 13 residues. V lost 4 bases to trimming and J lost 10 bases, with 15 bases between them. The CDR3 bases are TGTGCCAGCAGCCGAGACGGGCTTTCTCCCCAGCATTTT. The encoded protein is CASSRDGLSPQHF.

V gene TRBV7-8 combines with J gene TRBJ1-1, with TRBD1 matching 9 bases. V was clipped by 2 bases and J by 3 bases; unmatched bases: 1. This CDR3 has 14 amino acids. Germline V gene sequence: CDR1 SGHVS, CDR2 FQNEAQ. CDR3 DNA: TGTGCCAGCAGCTTAACAGGGGGCTACACTGAAGCTTTCTTT. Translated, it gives CASSLTGGYTEAFF. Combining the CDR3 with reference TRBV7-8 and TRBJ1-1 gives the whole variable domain GAGVSQSPRYKVAKRGQDVALRCDPISGHVSLFWYQQALGQGPEFLTYFQNEAQLDKSGLPSDRFFAERPEGSVSTLKIQRTQQEDSAVYLCASSLTGGYTEAFFGQGTRLTVV.

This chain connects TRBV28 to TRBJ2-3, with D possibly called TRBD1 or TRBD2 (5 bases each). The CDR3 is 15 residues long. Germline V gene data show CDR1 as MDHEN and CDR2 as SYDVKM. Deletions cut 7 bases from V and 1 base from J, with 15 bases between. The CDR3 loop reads CASTPGRGRTDTQYF. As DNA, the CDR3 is TGTGCCAGCACCCCCGGTAGGGGACGCACAGATACGCAGTATTTT.

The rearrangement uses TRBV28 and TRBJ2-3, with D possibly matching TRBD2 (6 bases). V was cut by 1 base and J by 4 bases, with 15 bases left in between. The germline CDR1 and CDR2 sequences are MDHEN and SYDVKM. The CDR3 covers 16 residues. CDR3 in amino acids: CASSLSGMGGPDTQYF. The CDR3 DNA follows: TGTGCCAGCAGTTTATCGGGAATGGGGGGTCCAGATACGCAGTATTTT.

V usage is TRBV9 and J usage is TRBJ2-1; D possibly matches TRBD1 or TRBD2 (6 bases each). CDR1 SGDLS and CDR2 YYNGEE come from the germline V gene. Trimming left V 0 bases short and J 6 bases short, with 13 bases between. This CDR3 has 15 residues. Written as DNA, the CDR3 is TGTGCCAGCAGCGTAGGAGGGGGGACCGCCAATGAGCAGTTCTTC. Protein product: CASSVGGGTANEQFF.